One sample yielded the 2 T cell receptor beta chains listed below, sequenced in a study of T cell responses to AZD1222 COVID-19 vaccine. Using immunoSEQ multiplex PCR, the repertoire was profiled, and TCRdb retains in-frame clones only, with some absent. The sample holds 130,000 or so clones, about 93% seen once. The sample consisted of peripheral blood, taken 28 days after the second dose of the MenACWY control vaccine. The source is an adult who received the MenACWY meningococcal vaccine as a control.

The chain couples TRBV5-1 to TRBJ2-2; no firm D call. V lost 5 bases and J lost 5, with 10 bases in between. The CDR3 length is 13 residues. Germline values: CDR1 SGHRS, CDR2 YFSETQ. The CDR3 DNA follows: TGCGCCAGCAGTGATAGACGGACCGGGGAGCTGTTTTTT. It is translated as CASSDRRTGELFF.

The rearrangement joins TRBV5-1 to TRBJ2-2, with TRBD1 matching 11 bases. V lost 4 bases and J lost 4; bases outside the gene matches: 6. The CDR3 spans 16 residues. In germline, CDR1 is SGHRS, CDR2 YFSETQ. The CDR3 sequence: CASSPGQGGATGELFF. CDR3 DNA: TGCGCCAGCAGCCCGGGACAGGGGGGCGCCACCGGGGAGCTGTTTTTT. Variable domain in full (rest from reference TRBV5-1 and TRBJ2-2): KAGVTQTPRYLIKTRGQQVTLSCSPISGHRSVSWYQQTPGQGLQFLFEYFSETQRNKGNFPGRFSGRQFSNSRSEMNVSTLELGDSALYLCASSPGQGGATGELFFGEGSRLTVL.